Shown below are 23 T cell receptor beta chains from a single sample sequenced in a study of blood T cell repertoires in COVID-19. Produced via immunoSEQ multiplex PCR; TCRdb's table is partial and in-frame only. The data show 200,000 to 250,000 clones, with roughly 85% seen just once and over 2% held by the top ten. Input material: peripheral blood. Source of these receptors: a woman aged 70-85 years with COVID-19, enrolled during active disease.

In regard to this clone: The sample contains more than one DNA sequence encoding this CDR3. V usage is TRBV5-1 and J usage is TRBJ1-1; D gene ambiguous. Looked up from germline, CDR1 is SGHRS and CDR2 is YFSETQ. The CDR3 loop spans 15 amino acids. V was clipped by 0 bases and J by 1 base, with 10 bases between them. For the CDR3, the DNA is TGCGCCAGCAGCTTGGTGGCAGGTCAGAACACTGAAGCTTTCTTT. Amino acid sequence: CASSLVAGQNTEAFF. Full variable domain (rest looked up from reference TRBV5-1 and TRBJ1-1): KAGVTQTPRYLIKTRGQQVTLSCSPISGHRSVSWYQQTPGQGLQFLFEYFSETQRNKGNFPGRFSGRQFSNSRSEMNVSTLELGDSALYLCASSLVAGQNTEAFFGQGTRLTVV.

This chain uses TRBV27 with TRBJ1-1; TRBD1 is a possible D gene (5 bases). The CDR3 has 15 residues. Germline V gives CDR1 MNHEY, CDR2 SMNVEV (reference sequence). Trimming shortened V by 3 bases and J by 1 base, and 12 bases separated the two germline ends. The CDR3 DNA reads TGTGCCAGCAGTTTCCTGGCAGGGAAGAACACTGAAGCTTTCTTT. It is translated as CASSFLAGKNTEAFF.

This chain connects TRBV2 to TRBJ1-6; D is uncertain. Germline V gene data show CDR1 as SNHLY and CDR2 as FYNNEI. V gave up 7 bases and J gave up 2 bases, with 15 bases separating them. This CDR3 comprises 16 residues. As DNA, the CDR3 is TGTGCCAGCAAACGAGACTCCATCACCTATAATTCACCCCTCCACTTT. Protein: CASKRDSITYNSPLHF.

The rearrangement links TRBV29-1 to TRBJ1-3, with a tentative D call TRBD1 (5 bases). The CDR3 totals 14 residues. The V gene's germline CDR1 is SQVTM and CDR2 ANQGSEA. V was shortened by 5 bases and J by 0 bases, with 11 bases between the two germline ends. CDR3 nucleotides: TGCAGCGTTCGTGACAGCTACTCTGGAAACACCATATATTTT. It encodes CSVRDSYSGNTIYF.

This clone has a handful of counts. The genes are TRBV6-5 and TRBJ1-2; possible D gene TRBD1, 6 bases. Germline CDR1 and CDR2: MNHEY and SVGAGI. The CDR3 extends over 13 amino acids. V shed 4 bases and J shed 6 bases, with 12 bases lying between them. CDR3 in DNA: TGTGCCAGCAGTTTCGGGGGGCGGGATGGCTACACCTTC. It translates to CASSFGGRDGYTF.

CDR3 sequence (DNA): TGTGCCAGCTGGGGGGGACAGGGGCCTTACGAGCAGTACTTC. Residues: CASWGGQGPYEQYF. The chain recombines TRBV18 with TRBJ2-7; 10 nucleotides match TRBD1. Germline CDR1 KGHSH, CDR2 LQKENI. The CDR3 is 14 amino acids. V shed 7 bases, J shed 4 bases, and the junction held 7 bases outside the gene matches.

V gene TRBV7-6 combines with J gene TRBJ2-2, with a weak D call TRBD1 (6 bases). The CDR3 is 15 amino acids. The V end lost 2 bases, the J end lost 3 bases, and 10 bases lay between the germline ends. Germline assignment: CDR1 SGHVS and CDR2 FNYEAQ. CDR3 DNA sequence: TGTGCCAGCAGCTTATGGACAGAAGACACCGGGGAGCTGTTTTTT. Residues: CASSLWTEDTGELFF.

The CDR3 DNA sequence: TGTGCCAGCAGTGGGTTAAGCGGGCGCAACACCGGGGAGCTGTTTTTT. Translation gives CASSGLSGRNTGELFF. The chain links TRBV25-1 to TRBJ2-2, with D possibly TRBD2 on 6 matching bases. Per the germline V gene, CDR1 is MGHDK and CDR2 is SYGVNS. V lost 4 bases and J lost 2, with 14 bases in between. The CDR3 totals 16 residues.

This clone is a singleton in its sample. The chain recombines TRBV7-9 with TRBJ1-2; 8 nucleotides line up with TRBD1. This CDR3 is built from 13 residues. CDR1 is SEHNR and CDR2 is FQNEAQ in the germline V gene (reference sequence). V lost 5 bases to trimming and J lost 6 bases; unmatched junction nucleotides: 5. This CDR3 reads CASSQTGDHGYTF. The CDR3 nucleotides read TGTGCCAGCAGCCAGACAGGGGATCATGGCTACACCTTC.

V is TRBV9 and J is TRBJ1-6; D uncertain. The CDR3 runs to 16 residues. The V gene lost 0 bases and the J gene lost 0 bases, with 7 bases spanning the gap. Per the germline V gene, CDR1 is SGDLS and CDR2 is YYNGEE. DNA of the CDR3: TGTGCCAGCAGCGTAGGACTCAACTCCTATAATTCACCCCTCCACTTT. Translating gives CASSVGLNSYNSPLHF.

V gene TRBV5-6 combines with J gene TRBJ1-5; 7 bases are shared with TRBD1. The CDR3 extends over 13 amino acids. The junction had 2 bases not matched to a gene; V was cut back by 3 bases and J by 5 bases. In germline, CDR1 is SGHDT, CDR2 YYEEEE. The CDR3 is CASSSQGDQPQHF. The CDR3 DNA reads as TGTGCCAGCAGCTCGCAGGGGGATCAGCCCCAGCATTTT.

V gene TRBV7-3 combines with J gene TRBJ1-1; D is unresolved. Trimming shortened V by 2 bases and J by 4 bases, and 11 bases separated the two germline ends. The CDR3 length is 14 residues. Germline assignment: CDR1 SGHTA and CDR2 FQGTGA. In nucleotides, the CDR3 is TGTGCCAGCAGCTTACACCGGGATTCCACTGAAGCTTTCTTT. This encodes CASSLHRDSTEAFF.

This clone was seen only once. The gene calls are TRBV14 and TRBJ2-7; TRBD1 might be the D (6 bases). Trimming stripped 6 bases from V and 4 bases from J, with 22 bases between. Germline assignment: CDR1 SGHDN and CDR2 FVKESK. The CDR3 covers 16 residues. This CDR3 is CASSQLHQGNTYEQYF. CDR3 nucleotide sequence: TGTGCCAGCAGTCAACTGCACCAGGGGAATACTTACGAGCAGTACTTC.

The chain employs TRBV18 and TRBJ1-2, with D unclear. CDR1 KGHSH and CDR2 LQKENI come from the germline V gene. The germline V and J ends were trimmed by 0 bases and 8 bases, with 16 bases remaining between them. This CDR3 contains 15 residues. CDR3 loop: CASSPPVTAIRGYTF. The CDR3 DNA reads as TGTGCCAGCTCACCACCGGTAACAGCAATCAGGGGCTACACCTTC.

This chain uses TRBV27 with TRBJ1-5; D might be TRBD1 (5 bases). The V gene's germline CDR1 is MNHEY and CDR2 SMNVEV (reference sequence). Trimming took off 4 bases at V and 7 bases at J, with 17 bases between the two ends. This CDR3 contains 15 residues. The CDR3 DNA reads as TGTGCCAGCAGTTCCCGGGGGGTGTTAGGGCAGCCCCAGCATTTT. Translation gives CASSSRGVLGQPQHF.

The chain links TRBV30 to TRBJ1-3, with D maybe TRBD1 (6 bases). Trimming stripped 3 bases from V and 2 bases from J, with 14 bases between. Germline V lookup: CDR1 GTSNPN, CDR2 SVGIG (reference sequence). This CDR3 spans 15 amino acids. CDR3 coding DNA: TGTGCCTGGAGAGCCCGGGACATCGCTGGAAACACCATATATTTT. Amino acid sequence: CAWRARDIAGNTIYF.

The CDR3 spells CASSYSRGNSYEQYF. CDR3 sequence (DNA): TGTGCCAGCAGTTACTCGCGGGGGAACTCCTACGAGCAGTACTTC. V is TRBV6-5 and J is TRBJ2-7; 7 bases line up with TRBD2. Trimming removed 0 bases from V and 0 bases from J; junction bases left unmatched: 2. The CDR3 sequence is 15 residues long. Germline CDR1 reads MNHEY; CDR2 reads SVGAGI.

The rearrangement joins TRBV20-1 to TRBJ2-3, with 11 bases identical to TRBD2. This CDR3 has 16 residues. The germline gives CDR1 DFQATT, CDR2 SNEGSKA (reference sequence). The junction had 8 bases not matched to a gene; V was cut back by 3 bases and J by 3 bases. The CDR3 coding sequence is TGCAGTGCTAGTATAGCGGGAGGGCCTAAGACAGATACGCAGTATTTT. Translating gives CSASIAGGPKTDTQYF.

The V call is TRBV27, the J call TRBJ1-5; a possible D gene is TRBD1 (6 bases). The CDR3 is 13 residues long. CDR1 MNHEY and CDR2 SMNVEV come from the germline V gene (reference sequence). The V and J ends lost 4 bases and 9 bases respectively, with 13 bases between them. The CDR3 sequence is CASSSYRDRPQHF. In DNA, the CDR3 is TGTGCCAGCAGTTCATACAGGGACCGGCCCCAGCATTTT.

The V gene is TRBV11-2, the J gene TRBJ1-1; possible D gene TRBD1, 6 bases. CDR1 and CDR2 (germline): SGHAT, FQNNGV. Trimming shortened V by 2 bases and J by 0 bases, and 16 bases separated the two germline ends. The CDR3 runs to 17 residues. CDR3 coding DNA: TGTGCCAGCAGCTTAAGGGGCCGGGGGGCCCTGAACACTGAAGCTTTCTTT. It specifies CASSLRGRGALNTEAFF.

This clone has only one observation. This rearrangement joins TRBV9 to TRBJ2-1; the match to TRBD2 covers 13 bases. From germline, CDR1 is SGDLS and CDR2 YYNGEE. CDR3 length: 16 residues. The J segment lost 7 bases and the V segment lost 6 bases, leaving 10 bases of the junction unmatched. The CDR3 loop reads CASTPTSGGYGNEQFF. The CDR3 DNA reads TGTGCCAGCACACCGACTAGCGGGGGGTATGGGAATGAGCAGTTCTTC.

The chain combines TRBV19 with TRBJ1-5, with D maybe TRBD1 (6 bases). Trimming removed 8 bases at V and 4 bases at J, with 12 bases between. CDR3 length equals 13 residues. CDR1 is LNHDA, CDR2 SQIVND, per germline (reference sequence). DNA for the CDR3: TGTGCCAGTTCCTGGACAGAGAATCAGCCCCAGCATTTT. The encoded protein is CASSWTENQPQHF.

The V and J genes are TRBV4-1 and TRBJ2-1; TRBD2 agrees at 11 bases. Germline CDR1 MGHRA, CDR2 YSYEKL. V dropped 3 bases and J dropped 4; count of bases not matched to a gene: 5. There are 16 residues in the CDR3. DNA for the CDR3: TGCGCCAGCAGCCAGCCGGGACTAGCGGTTTACAATGAGCAGTTCTTC. Protein product: CASSQPGLAVYNEQFF.